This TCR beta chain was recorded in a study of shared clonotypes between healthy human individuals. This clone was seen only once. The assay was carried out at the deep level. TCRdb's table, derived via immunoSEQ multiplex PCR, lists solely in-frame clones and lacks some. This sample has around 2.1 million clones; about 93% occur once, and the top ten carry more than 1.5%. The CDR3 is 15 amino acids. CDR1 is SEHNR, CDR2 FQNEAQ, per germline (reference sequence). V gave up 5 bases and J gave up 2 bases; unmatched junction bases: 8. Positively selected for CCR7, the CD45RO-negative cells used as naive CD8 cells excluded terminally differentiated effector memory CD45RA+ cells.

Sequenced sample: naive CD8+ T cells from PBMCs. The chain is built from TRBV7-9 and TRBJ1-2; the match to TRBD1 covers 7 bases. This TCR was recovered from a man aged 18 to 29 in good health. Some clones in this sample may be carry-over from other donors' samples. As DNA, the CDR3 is TGTGCCAGCAGCCCGCAGGGACAGCCCAACTATGGCTACACCTTC. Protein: CASSPQGQPNYGYTF.